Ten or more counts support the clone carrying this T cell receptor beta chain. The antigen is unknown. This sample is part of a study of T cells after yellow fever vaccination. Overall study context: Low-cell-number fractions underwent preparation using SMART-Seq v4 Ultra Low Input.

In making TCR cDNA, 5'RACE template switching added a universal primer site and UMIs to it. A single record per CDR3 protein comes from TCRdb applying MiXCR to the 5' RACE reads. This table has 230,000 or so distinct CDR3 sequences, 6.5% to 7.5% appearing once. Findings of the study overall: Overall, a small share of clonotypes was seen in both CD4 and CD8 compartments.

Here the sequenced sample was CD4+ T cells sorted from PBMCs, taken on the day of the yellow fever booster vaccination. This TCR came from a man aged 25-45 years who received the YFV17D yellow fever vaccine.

Here the CDR3 reads CASSQWGSGKRNEQFF. The CDR3 region has the DNA TGTGCCAGCAGCCAATGGGGCAGCGGGAAACGAAATGAGCAGTTCTTC. The V gene is TRBV4-2, the J gene TRBJ2-1, with 7 bases matching TRBD2. Looked up from germline, CDR1 is LGHNA and CDR2 is YNFKEQ. The CDR3 runs 16 residues. With 2 bases clipped from V and 7 bases from J, the junction kept 11 bases outside the gene matches.